These 31 T cell receptor beta chains came from one sample sequenced in a study of cytotoxic CD8 clonotypes in ibrutinib-treated CLL (dated by TCRdb to the early 2020s). The method was the immunoSEQ multiplex PCR assay. What TCRdb holds here is the immuneACCESS table cut down to in-frame rearrangements. Part of the clones is not present; checked against another copy, under half of the missing clones reflect an unresolved V gene, and the others are unexplained. The sample table holds more than 85,000 clones, of which about 78% were seen once. Clones ranked in the top ten supply under 35% of the sample. The time point label for this specimen denotes: 12 months on ibrutinib. The sample in question was PBMCs, obtained after 12 months of ibrutinib treatment. These receptors all stem from a human donor with chronic lymphocytic leukemia.

This chain joins TRBV5-1 and TRBJ2-7, with TRBD2 matching 7 bases. Trimming took 2 bases from V and 4 from J; bases not matched to a gene: 9. CDR1 is SGHRS and CDR2 is YFSETQ in the germline V gene. The CDR3 is 15 residues long. The DNA of the CDR3 is TGCGCCAGCAGCTTTAATGGGGGGGAGATTTACGAGCAGTACTTC. It specifies CASSFNGGEIYEQYF.

This sequence joins TRBV18 and TRBJ2-7; unclear D gene. V was trimmed by 6 bases and J by 0 bases, leaving 9 bases between them. The CDR3 length is 13 residues. Germline CDR1 is KGHSH and CDR2 is LQKENI. The CDR3 loop is CASSLESSYEQYF. The DNA of the CDR3 is TGTGCCAGCTCGCTCGAGAGCTCCTACGAGCAGTACTTC.

This rearrangement joins TRBV28 to TRBJ1-2; 7 bases are a match to TRBD1. Trimming at V came to 6 bases and at J to 7 bases, leaving 11 bases not matched to a gene. The CDR3 length is 14 residues. Germline assignment: CDR1 MDHEN and CDR2 SYDVKM. The CDR3 here is CASSLPGRGPGYTF. CDR3 DNA sequence: TGTGCCAGCAGCCTCCCAGGGAGGGGGCCTGGCTACACCTTC.

The chain joins TRBV9 to TRBJ1-2, with TRBD1 matching over 10 bases. V shed 3 bases and J 2 bases; nucleotides not matched to a gene: 4. The V gene's germline CDR1 is SGDLS and CDR2 YYNGEE. The CDR3 contains 15 residues. CDR3: CASSDRDRGNYGYTF. The CDR3 DNA reads as TGTGCCAGCAGCGACCGGGACAGGGGCAACTATGGCTACACCTTC.

V usage is TRBV28 and J usage is TRBJ2-4; possibly TRBD2 for D (6 bases). The CDR3 is made up of 15 amino acids. Germline V gives CDR1 MDHEN, CDR2 SYDVKM. V was clipped by 6 bases and J by 5 bases, with 17 bases between them. The CDR3 sequence: CASSRRGGRENIQYF. The CDR3 nucleotides read TGTGCCAGCAGCCGGAGGGGTGGCAGAGAAAACATTCAGTACTTC.

V usage is TRBV19 and J usage is TRBJ2-7; D is uncertain. CDR3 length: 15 residues. V was clipped by 3 bases and J by 3 bases, with 15 bases between them. Per germline, CDR1 LNHDA and CDR2 SQIVND (reference sequence). CDR3 sequence: CASSIVSSGLYEQYF. DNA for the CDR3: TGTGCCAGTAGTATCGTCAGCTCAGGCCTCTACGAGCAGTACTTC.

J is TRBJ1-1 and V is TRBV6-1; no definite D call. The CDR3 runs to 14 residues. V gave up 6 bases and J gave up 0 bases, with 11 bases separating them. Germline V gene lookup returns CDR1 MNHNS and CDR2 SASEGT. DNA of the CDR3: TGTGCCAGCAGCCTGGCCTTGATGAACACTGAAGCTTTCTTT. It encodes CASSLALMNTEAFF.

This clone was seen only once. The chain links TRBV25-1 to TRBJ1-1; possible D gene TRBD1, 5 bases. This CDR3 has 14 amino acids. Looked up from germline, CDR1 is MGHDK and CDR2 is SYGVNS. Trimming left V 1 base short and J 7 bases short, with 13 bases between. The CDR3 coding sequence is TGTGCCAGCAGTGAATTTGGGACCTCCTTTGAAGCTTTCTTT. Protein: CASSEFGTSFEAFF.

This chain joins TRBV28 and TRBJ1-5; 7 nucleotides line up with TRBD1. There are 17 residues in the CDR3. From germline, CDR1 is MDHEN and CDR2 SYDVKM. V lost 6 bases to trimming and J lost 6 bases; unmatched junction nucleotides: 17. This chain's CDR3 is CASSDRVIEYRGQPQHF. Written as DNA, the CDR3 is TGTGCCAGCAGCGACAGGGTAATTGAGTATAGGGGTCAGCCCCAGCATTTT.

V and J are TRBV10-3 and TRBJ1-2, with D hard to call. Germline lookup yields CDR1 ENHRY and CDR2 SYGVKD. Between the trimmed V and J ends, which lost 3 bases and 14 bases, there was a span of 16 bases. CDR3 length: 12 residues. CDR3 sequence reads: CAISEGRGSCTF. The CDR3 DNA reads as TGTGCCATCAGTGAAGGAAGAGGCTCTTGTACCTTC.

The chain has TRBV6-5 and TRBJ1-6; D unresolved. CDR1 is MNHEY, CDR2 SVGAGI, per germline. Trimming cost V 2 bases and J 7 bases, with 9 bases left between them. This CDR3 spans 14 amino acids. Here the CDR3 reads CASSYDPLNSPLHF. In nucleotides, the CDR3 is TGTGCCAGCAGTTACGATCCCCTCAATTCACCCCTCCACTTT.

This clone was counted a few times. V is TRBV5-4 and J is TRBJ2-1; unclear D gene. The ends were cut back, 6 bases at V and 4 bases at J, with 20 bases in the middle. Germline values: CDR1 SGHNT, CDR2 YYREEE (reference sequence). The CDR3 runs to 16 residues. The CDR3 coding sequence is TGTGCCAGCACCCTCAACCTCGCCGGTGGGTACAATGAGCAGTTCTTC. Translation: CASTLNLAGGYNEQFF.

The CDR3 DNA is TGTGCCAGCATTCGGCAAGCGAGATACGAGCAGTACTTC. As protein: CASIRQARYEQYF. The chain links TRBV6-1 to TRBJ2-7; no clear D gene. Germline V gene data show CDR1 as MNHNS and CDR2 as SASEGT. V was pared by 7 bases and J by 4 bases, with 14 bases between. The CDR3 sequence is 13 residues long.

The chain uses TRBV12-5 and TRBJ2-6; D remains ambiguous. Trimming stripped 1 base from V and 2 bases from J, with 21 bases between. This CDR3 has 20 residues. In germline, CDR1 is LGHNT, CDR2 FRNRAP. CDR3 protein: CASGLGRGGLVSPGANVLTF. In nucleotides, the CDR3 is TGTGCTAGTGGTTTGGGACGTGGCGGATTGGTCAGCCCTGGGGCCAACGTCCTGACTTTC.

The chain is built from TRBV5-1 and TRBJ1-1, with 9 bases matching TRBD1. J lost 6 bases, V lost 3 bases, and 15 bases had no gene match. The CDR3 length is 17 residues. Per the germline V gene, CDR1 is SGHRS and CDR2 is YFSETQ. The CDR3 nucleotides are TGCGCCAGCAGCTACAATACAGGGGGCGCGGTCGCCCCTGAAGCTTTCTTT. Translation gives CASSYNTGGAVAPEAFF.

This clone occurred a few times. V and J are TRBV11-3 and TRBJ2-5; D gene ambiguous. The CDR3 is made up of 12 amino acids. V was pared by 1 base and J by 4 bases, with 4 bases between. In germline, CDR1 is SGHNT, CDR2 YENEEA. This CDR3 reads CASSLGIETQYF. CDR3 DNA sequence: TGTGCCAGCAGCTTAGGTATAGAGACCCAGTACTTC.

The CDR3 reads CASSEEGGTEAFF. The CDR3 DNA reads as TGTGCCAGCAGTGAGGAGGGAGGCACTGAAGCTTTCTTT. The rearrangement links TRBV2 to TRBJ1-1; D unclear. From germline, CDR1 is SNHLY and CDR2 FYNNEI. The CDR3 has 13 residues. The V end lost 3 bases, the J end lost 4 bases, and 9 bases lay between the germline ends.

V is TRBV28 and J is TRBJ1-2; 9 nucleotides align to TRBD1. After removal of 7 bases from V and 7 bases from J, the junction contained 10 bases not matched to a gene. Germline V gene sequence: CDR1 MDHEN, CDR2 SYDVKM. The CDR3 consists of 14 residues. CDR3 coding DNA: TGTGCCAGCACCTTCAGTGGGACAGGGAGTGGCTACACCTTC. Its translation is CASTFSGTGSGYTF.

The V call is TRBV5-1, the J call TRBJ2-5; no reliable D call. The ends were cut back, 1 base at V and 0 bases at J, with 7 bases in the middle. The CDR3 extends over 14 amino acids. The germline V gene encodes CDR1 SGHRS and CDR2 YFSETQ. The DNA of the CDR3 is TGCGCCAGCAGCTTGAAAGGGTACCAAGAGACCCAGTACTTC. Translation gives CASSLKGYQETQYF. The variable domain in full, completed from reference TRBV5-1 and TRBJ2-5, reads KAGVTQTPRYLIKTRGQQVTLSCSPISGHRSVSWYQQTPGQGLQFLFEYFSETQRNKGNFPGRFSGRQFSNSRSEMNVSTLELGDSALYLCASSLKGYQETQYFGPGTRLLVL.

The chain combines TRBV28 with TRBJ1-5, with 8 bases aligning to TRBD1. V shed 6 bases and J 6 bases; nucleotides not matched to a gene: 13. Germline V gene data show CDR1 as MDHEN and CDR2 as SYDVKM. This CDR3 spans 16 amino acids. This CDR3 is CASRNQETGVSQPQHF. DNA for the CDR3: TGTGCCAGCAGAAATCAGGAGACAGGGGTCAGTCAGCCCCAGCATTTT.

This chain uses TRBV30 with TRBJ2-2; 7 bases fit TRBD1. Trimming removed 1 base from V and 7 bases from J; junction bases left unmatched: 6. CDR1 GTSNPN and CDR2 SVGIG come from the germline V gene (reference sequence). The CDR3 is 14 amino acids. The CDR3 reads CAWSATAGGGELFF. DNA of the CDR3: TGTGCCTGGAGTGCGACGGCAGGGGGCGGGGAGCTGTTTTTT.

This clone was recorded a few times. V is TRBV7-9 and J is TRBJ1-1; 7 nucleotides match TRBD1. V lost 6 bases and J lost 2; bases outside the gene matches: 6. Germline V CDR1 and CDR2: SEHNR, FQNEAQ (reference sequence). The CDR3 runs 14 residues. CDR3 nucleotides: TGTGCCAGCAGTTTGACAGGGACTAACACTGAAGCTTTCTTT. Encoded protein: CASSLTGTNTEAFF.

V gene TRBV5-1 combines with J gene TRBJ2-6; D remains unclear. CDR1 is SGHRS, CDR2 YFSETQ, per germline. V dropped 2 bases and J dropped 1 base, with 7 bases sitting between them. The CDR3 extends over 15 amino acids. This chain's CDR3 is CASSFPNSGANVLTF. CDR3 nucleotide sequence: TGCGCCAGCAGCTTCCCCAATTCTGGGGCCAACGTCCTGACTTTC.

The chain combines TRBV5-6 with TRBJ2-7; 7 positions agree with TRBD1. The CDR3 extends over 18 amino acids. CDR1 and CDR2 from the germline V gene are SGHDT and YYEEEE. J gave up 5 bases and V 4 bases, and 21 bases lay outside the gene matches. Written as DNA, the CDR3 is TGTGCCAGCAGCGGCCTCACTAATGGGAGACAGGGATGGCACGAGCAGTACTTC. Its translation is CASSGLTNGRQGWHEQYF.

V and J are TRBV6-1 and TRBJ1-4; no clear D. The ends were cut back, 2 bases at V and 5 bases at J, with 12 bases in the middle. The CDR3 spans 15 residues. Germline V gene lookup returns CDR1 MNHNS and CDR2 SASEGT. The DNA of the CDR3 is TGTGCCAGCAGTGAAAGGTGGGGAGAGAATGAAAAACTGTTTTTT. It codes for CASSERWGENEKLFF.

DNA for the CDR3: TGTGCCAGTAGTATAGGCAGGGAAGGAGCCTACGAGCAGTACTTC. Translated: CASSIGREGAYEQYF. This rearrangement joins TRBV19 to TRBJ2-7; tentative D call: TRBD1 (5 bases). There are 15 residues in the CDR3. Germline CDR1 and CDR2: LNHDA and SQIVND (reference sequence). The ends were cut back, 1 base at V and 2 bases at J, with 12 bases in the middle.

The chain employs TRBV11-3 and TRBJ1-2; D may be TRBD1 (5 bases). The CDR3 contains 13 residues. V was pared by 0 bases and J by 7 bases, with 9 bases between. Germline V lookup: CDR1 SGHNT, CDR2 YENEEA. Written as DNA, the CDR3 is TGTGCCAGCAGCTTAGACAGGGTTTCTGGCTACACCTTC. It specifies CASSLDRVSGYTF.

This rearrangement joins TRBV2 to TRBJ1-5; 10 positions match TRBD1. V was pared by 4 bases and J by 0 bases, with 0 bases of the junction left unmatched. The CDR3 consists of 15 residues. CDR1 and CDR2 from the germline V gene are SNHLY and FYNNEI. The CDR3 region is CASSGTGGSNQPQHF. The CDR3 nucleotides read TGTGCCAGCAGTGGGACAGGGGGTAGCAATCAGCCCCAGCATTTT.

For the CDR3, the DNA is TGTGCCAGCAGCTTGGAGCTAGCGGGCCGCTACGAGCAGTACTTC. It is translated as CASSLELAGRYEQYF. This chain links TRBV7-3 with TRBJ2-7, with 8 bases identical to TRBD2. This CDR3 has 15 amino acids. Germline V gives CDR1 SGHTA, CDR2 FQGTGA. With 3 bases clipped from V and 3 bases from J, the junction kept 7 bases outside the gene matches.

The V and J genes are TRBV7-3 and TRBJ2-5; a weak D match, TRBD2 (6 bases). From germline, CDR1 is SGHTA and CDR2 FQGTGA. Trimming shortened V by 3 bases and J by 1 base, and 12 bases separated the two germline ends. The CDR3 totals 15 residues. The CDR3 DNA reads TGTGCCAGCAGCTTCCAAGGACTACCCCAAGAGACCCAGTACTTC. Its protein is CASSFQGLPQETQYF.

The rearrangement uses TRBV18 and TRBJ1-5, with TRBD1 as a possible D gene (5 bases). V lost 3 bases and J 0 bases, leaving 33 bases between the germline ends. The length of the CDR3 is 23 residues. Germline V CDR1 and CDR2: KGHSH, LQKENI. The CDR3 is CASSPRFHLDGSGPQTSNQPQHF. The CDR3 DNA reads as TGTGCCAGCTCACCTAGATTTCACCTTGACGGGTCGGGACCCCAAACTAGCAATCAGCCCCAGCATTTT.